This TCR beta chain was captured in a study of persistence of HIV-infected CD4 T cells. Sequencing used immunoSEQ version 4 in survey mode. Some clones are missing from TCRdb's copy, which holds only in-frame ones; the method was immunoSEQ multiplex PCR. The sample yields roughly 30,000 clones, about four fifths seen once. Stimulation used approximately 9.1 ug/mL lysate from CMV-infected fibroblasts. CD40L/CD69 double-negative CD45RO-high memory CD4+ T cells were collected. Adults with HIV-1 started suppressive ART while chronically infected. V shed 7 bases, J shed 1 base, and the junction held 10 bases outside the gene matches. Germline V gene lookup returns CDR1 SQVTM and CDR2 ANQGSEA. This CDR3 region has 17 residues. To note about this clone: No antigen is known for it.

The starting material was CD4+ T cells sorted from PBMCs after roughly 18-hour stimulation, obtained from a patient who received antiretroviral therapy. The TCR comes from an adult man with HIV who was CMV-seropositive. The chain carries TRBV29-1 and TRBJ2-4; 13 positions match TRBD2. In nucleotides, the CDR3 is TGCAGCGCACTACTAGCGGGGGGGCCGGGGGCCAAAAACATTCAGTACTTC. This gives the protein CSALLAGGPGAKNIQYF.